This TCR beta chain was captured in a study of cytomegalovirus exposure and HLA in healthy donors (dated by TCRdb to about 2017). Regarding the research as a whole: According to a later analysis, the 120 or so validation repertoires were produced on the same platform as the 600 to 850 repertoires of the first cohort. To predict cytomegalovirus infection status, the study combined high-throughput TCR immunosequencing, statistical association of individual TCRs with disease status, and machine learning. A separate validation cohort of roughly 130 different subjects was used in addition to the 666-subject first cohort. The aim of the study was to test whether cataloging public T cell receptors could identify signatures of past pathogen exposure.

General conclusions and limits of the study: Subsequent analysis determined that TCRs grouped into clusters in the first cohort also showed a tendency toward co-occurrence across the roughly 110 validation repertoires, and roughly 94% of cluster scores exceeded 0. The authors suggested that the approach could potentially be extended to other disease states and immunological phenotypes. The study listed 150 to 200 TCR beta chains as associated with cytomegalovirus. All 130 or so repertoires were used to score co-occurrence in the validation cohort in a later analysis, because that analysis had no HLA typing for the cohort. Most TCR sequences were observed very rarely across donors, whereas some public TCRs were present in many individuals. The classifier was reported to diagnose cytomegalovirus status with high specificity and sensitivity in both the original and validation cohorts. In vitro tests confirmed that three of the cytomegalovirus-associated TCR beta chains recognize cytomegalovirus antigens.

Note on this clone: No cognate antigen has been identified for it. It has no much larger one-base neighbor in the sample; base qualities were not kept.

The protocol used for the library was the immunoSEQ multiplex PCR assay. On the study's bioinformatics: A statistical classification framework was built to diagnose cytomegalovirus status from the catalog of TCR beta chain sequences. In its TCRdb copy, this immuneACCESS table keeps in-frame sequences only and misses some clones. Where compared with another copy, unresolved V genes explain less than half of these, and the others have no known cause. The V and J calls and clone size come from that table; D and trimming were worked out from the DNA. This sample lists under 300,000 clones; 90% were detected once. About 0.36% of the sample is held by the ten biggest clonotypes. The CDR3 goes from the cysteine to the phenylalanine over 16 residues. The DNA shown is the 48-base CDR3, in frame from base 1. The germline ends are 7 bases apart after V is trimmed by 0 bases and J by 0 bases. Based on the germline V gene, the CDR1 and CDR2 sequences are SGHDT and YYEEEE.

The donors were included in the validation cohort of 130 or so subjects, a group kept apart from the roughly 700-subject first cohort. The chain is made from TRBV5-6 and TRBJ2-6; the D gene identity is not certain. This receptor was obtained from a woman in her late teens or twenties in good health and CMV-seronegative. What was sequenced was PBMCs. Here is the DNA: TGTGCCAGCAGCTTGGCCGCAGTCTCTGGGGCCAACGTCCTGACTTTC. This encodes CASSLAAVSGANVLTF. Beyond the CDR3, the reference TRBV5-6 and TRBJ2-6 genes provide the residues; the full variable domain reads: DAGVTQSPTHLIKTRGQQVTLRCSPKSGHDTVSWYQQALGQGPQFIFQYYEEEERQRGNFPDRFSGHQFPNYSSELNVNALLLGDSALYLCASSLAAVSGANVLTFGAGSRLTVL.